The 2 T cell receptor beta chains in this list originate from one sample, sequenced in a study of T cell responses to AZD1222 COVID-19 vaccine. TCRdb keeps only in-frame clones here, not all; method: immunoSEQ multiplex PCR. Of approximately 150,000 clones listed, 75% to 95% are singletons. Sequences were derived from peripheral blood, sampled on day 0 of AZD1222 vaccination. The receptors derive from an adult in good health.

The V and J genes are TRBV29-1 and TRBJ1-4; perhaps TRBD1 as D (5 bases). The V and J ends lost 7 bases and 14 bases respectively, with 17 bases between them. The CDR3 is 11 residues long. Germline V gene lookup returns CDR1 SQVTM and CDR2 ANQGSEA. CDR3 bases: TGCAGCGCCCCGGGGGAAGGAGGGCTGTTTTTT. This codes for CSAPGEGGLFF.

In this sample, this clone turned up once. This chain uses TRBV7-2 with TRBJ2-7, with D perhaps matching TRBD2 (7 bases). CDR1 and CDR2 (germline): SGHTA, FQGNSA. The V end was cut by 1 base, the J end by 1 base, with 11 bases between. The CDR3 is made up of 15 amino acids. The DNA of the CDR3 is TGTGCCAGCAGCTTAGTGGGGGGGGCATCCTACGAGCAGTACTTC. Residues: CASSLVGGASYEQYF.